These T cell receptor beta chains were read from a single sample in a study. TCRdb analysed the 5' RACE reads with MiXCR anew, one entry per CDR3 protein. This table has 62,000 or so distinct CDR3 sequences, just under 30% appearing once. Sequencing was done on a sample of tumor-infiltrating naive CD4+ T cells sorted from the breast tumor. The receptors come from a female donor with breast cancer. CDR3s leave out the opening cysteine and the closing phenylalanine or tryptophan. The order of the fields is V gene, J gene, clone size, CDR3 protein. The listing skips clone size in some rows; elsewhere it reads once, few, many or a size class.

V gene: TRBV15; J gene: TRBJ1-2; clone size: few; CDR3 protein: ATSGRGATGRWGYT
V gene: TRBV20-1; J gene: TRBJ2-7; clone size: -; CDR3 protein: SARRGSSYEQY
V gene: TRBV20-1; J gene: TRBJ2-4; clone size: -; CDR3 protein: SAPGLAKNIQY
V gene: TRBV9; J gene: TRBJ2-2; clone size: -; CDR3 protein: ASSVATLAGVGELF
V gene: TRBV5-1; J gene: TRBJ2-7; clone size: -; CDR3 protein: ASWTGKSSYEQY
V gene: TRBV5-6; J gene: TRBJ2-2; clone size: many; CDR3 protein: ASSLVASPNTGELF
V gene: TRBV7-3; J gene: TRBJ2-1; clone size: -; CDR3 protein: ASSWSGTGDEQF
V gene: TRBV13; J gene: TRBJ1-1; clone size: -; CDR3 protein: ASSLRAGVGGTEAF
V gene: TRBV3-1; J gene: TRBJ2-5; clone size: few; CDR3 protein: ASSQFRDETQY
V gene: TRBV5-5; J gene: TRBJ2-7; clone size: -; CDR3 protein: ASSSTGTSGGVYEQY
V gene: TRBV2; J gene: TRBJ2-2; clone size: -; CDR3 protein: ASGQGAGTGELF
V gene: TRBV9; J gene: TRBJ1-1; clone size: many; CDR3 protein: ASSRDTEAF
V gene: TRBV2; J gene: TRBJ2-7; clone size: many; CDR3 protein: ASSELAPVGEQY
V gene: TRBV5-4; J gene: TRBJ2-3; clone size: few; CDR3 protein: ASALGGATDTQY
V gene: TRBV12-3/TRBV12-4; J gene: TRBJ2-5; clone size: medium-sized; CDR3 protein: ASSLSGLETQY
V gene: TRBV5-1; J gene: TRBJ2-1; clone size: -; CDR3 protein: ASSRPQGAVLASSYNEQF
V gene: TRBV2; J gene: TRBJ2-5; clone size: -; CDR3 protein: ASAQFQETQY
V gene: TRBV6-1; J gene: TRBJ2-3; clone size: -; CDR3 protein: ASSPGGPTDTQY
V gene: TRBV29-1; J gene: TRBJ1-2; clone size: few; CDR3 protein: SVEPQGAHGYT
V gene: TRBV12-3/TRBV12-4; J gene: TRBJ2-7; clone size: -; CDR3 protein: ASSLHSGTYEQY
V gene: TRBV4-1; J gene: TRBJ2-7; clone size: many; CDR3 protein: ASSPGPDYEQY
V gene: TRBV28; J gene: TRBJ2-7; clone size: many; CDR3 protein: ASSSLGGGSREQY
V gene: TRBV6-5; J gene: TRBJ1-1; clone size: -; CDR3 protein: AGSTGPLVGTEAF
V gene: TRBV12-3/TRBV12-4; J gene: TRBJ2-3; clone size: -; CDR3 protein: ASSYRGTDTQY
V gene: TRBV11-3; J gene: TRBJ1-1; clone size: few; CDR3 protein: ASSLSRWTEAF
V gene: TRBV5-4; J gene: TRBJ1-1; clone size: few; CDR3 protein: ASRMDSLGTEAF
V gene: TRBV25-1; J gene: TRBJ2-3; clone size: -; CDR3 protein: ATSDRAGTDTQY
V gene: TRBV18; J gene: TRBJ2-5; clone size: -; CDR3 protein: ASFDLGAEQETQY
V gene: TRBV19; J gene: TRBJ1-5; clone size: few; CDR3 protein: ASSLQRGQPQH
V gene: TRBV5-1; J gene: TRBJ1-5; clone size: few; CDR3 protein: ASSLGDRGDQPQH
V gene: TRBV5-1; J gene: TRBJ2-7; clone size: few; CDR3 protein: ASRGESYEQY